This T cell receptor beta chain appears in the sequencing data of a study of monozygotic twins with inflammatory bowel disease. One entry per CDR3 protein, without DNA, is what TCRdb gives after re-calling the 5' RACE reads. Recorded for this sample: 93,000 or so distinct CDR3 sequences. The CDR3 contains 14 residues. Germline V lookup: CDR1 SGHDN, CDR2 FVKESK. By frequency, this clonotype is medium-sized (0.01 to 0.1%). The clonotype originates from a human donor with ulcerative colitis or Crohn's disease, or a healthy co-twin of an affected twin (not recorded which). Sequenced sample: blood. The chain uses TRBV14 and TRBJ2-1; TCRdb outputs TRBD2, but without DNA this stays unchecked. The CDR3 sequence is CASSHLAGDNEQFF.